These 20 T cell receptor beta chains share one sample of origin, sequenced in a study of T-cell memory formation after mild COVID-19. Each CDR3 protein gets one entry after TCRdb re-called the 5' RACE reads with MiXCR. The data hold 450,000 to 650,000 distinct CDR3 sequences, with about 20% observed a single time. Source material: PBMCs or a T cell subset sorted from them (not recorded which). All receptors come from an adult woman who had mild COVID-19 (a few samples of this study predate the infection). Cell type and time point are not known.

There are a few counts of this clonotype. The chain is built from TRBV2 and TRBJ2-7, with D maybe TRBD1 (7 bases). Trimming removed 11 bases at V and 3 bases at J, with 17 bases between. Germline assignment: CDR1 SNHLY and CDR2 FYNNEI. The CDR3 totals 13 residues. The CDR3 sequence: CAHRRDSNYEQYF. The CDR3 DNA sequence: TGTGCCCACAGGCGGGACAGCAACTACGAGCAGTACTTC.

The chain employs TRBV20-1 and TRBJ2-7, with D perhaps TRBD2 (5 bases). CDR3 length: 12 residues. The germline V and J ends were trimmed by 5 bases and 1 base, with 9 bases remaining between them. Germline lookup yields CDR1 DFQATT and CDR2 SNEGSKA (reference sequence). The CDR3 DNA sequence: TGCAGTGCTGCACGGGGTTCCTACGAGCAGTACTTC. Translated, it gives CSAARGSYEQYF.

This clonotype has more than one count but fewer than ten. The CDR3 DNA reads TGTGCCAGCAGCCAGGGTGGGACAGCAGGCGGCTACACCTTC. Translation gives CASSQGGTAGGYTF. V and J are TRBV4-2 and TRBJ1-2; 7 nucleotides line up with TRBD1. Germline V gives CDR1 LGHNA, CDR2 YNFKEQ. The CDR3 contains 14 residues. The V gene end was trimmed by 3 bases and the J gene end by 8 bases; junction bases not matched to a gene: 9.

The chain is built from TRBV18 and TRBJ1-4; 8 bases match TRBD1. The CDR3 consists of 16 residues. J was trimmed by 4 bases and V by 4 bases; bases with no gene match: 8. Germline CDR1 and CDR2: KGHSH and LQKENI. The chain's CDR3 is CASSRDTGGSNEKLFF. The CDR3 nucleotides read TGTGCCAGCTCACGAGACACAGGGGGAAGTAATGAAAAACTGTTTTTT.

This rearrangement joins TRBV20-1 to TRBJ2-1; D gene ambiguous. Looked up from germline, CDR1 is DFQATT and CDR2 is SNEGSKA (reference sequence). With 7 bases removed from V and 2 bases from J, the gap between germline ends came to 12 bases. CDR3 length: 13 amino acids. The DNA of the CDR3 is TGCAGTGGAAGGGATTACGCCTACAATGAGCAGTTCTTC. It specifies CSGRDYAYNEQFF.

This sequence joins TRBV12-3 or TRBV12-4 and TRBJ1-1; D may be TRBD1 (6 bases). Trimming pared 5 bases from V and 7 bases from J, leaving 14 bases between. The CDR3 runs to 13 residues. CDR3 sequence reads: CASSPTGTGEAFF. CDR3 coding DNA: TGTGCCAGCAGTCCTACAGGGACCGGTGAAGCTTTCTTT.

In its sample, this clonotype was seen a few times. The chain joins TRBV7-6 to TRBJ1-3; D gene unclear. Trimming stripped 0 bases from V and 0 bases from J, with 6 bases between. The CDR3 totals 15 residues. Germline loops: CDR1 SGHVS, CDR2 FNYEAQ. CDR3 bases: TGTGCCAGCAGCTTAGCGCGGCCCTCTGGAAACACCATATATTTT. This encodes CASSLARPSGNTIYF.

The V and J genes are TRBV15 and TRBJ1-1, with D possibly matching TRBD1 (5 bases). Germline CDR1 is LNHNV and CDR2 is YYDKDF (reference sequence). This CDR3 spans 16 amino acids. Trimming stripped 7 bases from V and 6 bases from J, with 24 bases between. The CDR3 protein is CATMLDKGTAYAEAFF. The DNA of the CDR3 is TGTGCCACCATGTTGGATAAGGGGACCGCCTACGCTGAAGCTTTCTTT.

This chain uses TRBV18 with TRBJ2-1; D unclear. CDR1 and CDR2 from the germline V gene are KGHSH and LQKENI. Deletions cut 3 bases from V and 2 bases from J, with 11 bases between. The CDR3 runs 15 residues. In DNA, the CDR3 is TGTGCCAGCTCACCCAACGCAGGAACCTACAATGAGCAGTTCTTC. Its translation is CASSPNAGTYNEQFF.

This clonotype was seen only a few times. Sequence at one end of the junction differs from germline and may be a read error. V gene TRBV6-6 combines with J gene TRBJ1-1; no reliable D call. CDR3 length: 12 amino acids. CDR1 and CDR2 from the germline V gene are MNHNY and SVGAGI (reference sequence). CDR3 loop: CASTYVVTEAFF. The CDR3 coding sequence is TGTGCCAGCACTTACGTTGTCACTGAAGCTTTCTTT.

The V and J genes are TRBV20-1 and TRBJ2-2, with a weak D call TRBD2 (7 bases). The CDR3 length is 14 residues. The V end was cut by 5 bases, the J end by 5 bases, with 15 bases between. Germline loops: CDR1 DFQATT, CDR2 SNEGSKA (reference sequence). This CDR3 reads CSALVGGATGELFF. CDR3 bases: TGCAGTGCTTTAGTGGGGGGGGCAACCGGGGAGCTGTTTTTT.

In regard to this clonotype: One junction end disagrees with the germline gene, perhaps due to a read error. The genes are TRBV7-7 and TRBJ2-7; 9 bases are shared with TRBD2. The germline CDR1 and CDR2 sequences are SSHAT and FNYEAQ (reference sequence). This CDR3 is built from 13 residues. The CDR3 DNA sequence: TGTGCTAGCAGCCCCGGGACTAGCAACATGCAGTACTTC. It encodes CASSPGTSNMQYF.

The rearrangement links TRBV6-1 to TRBJ2-7; 12 bases are shared with TRBD1. The germline V gene encodes CDR1 MNHNS and CDR2 SASEGT. There are 14 residues in the CDR3. V gave up 8 bases and J gave up 4 bases; unmatched junction bases: 6. CDR3 loop: CASEPGQGAYEQYF. The CDR3 DNA sequence: TGTGCCAGCGAACCGGGACAGGGGGCATACGAGCAGTACTTC.

The sample holds a few counts of this clonotype. V gene TRBV12-3 or TRBV12-4 combines with J gene TRBJ1-4, with D unclear. V was shortened by 7 bases and J by 1 base, with 10 bases between the two germline ends. This CDR3 spans 14 amino acids. This CDR3 reads CASTLGGTNEKLFF. Written as DNA, the CDR3 is TGTGCCAGCACCTTAGGTGGAACTAATGAAAAACTGTTTTTT.

The chain carries TRBV6-1 and TRBJ2-7; no definite D call. The CDR3 is made up of 16 amino acids. V lost 2 bases, J lost 1 base, and 15 bases lay in between. The germline gives CDR1 MNHNS, CDR2 SASEGT. CDR3 in DNA: TGTGCCAGCAGTGAAAGTCGCACAGTAAATTCCTACGAGCAGTACTTC. Translated, it gives CASSESRTVNSYEQYF.

In this sample, this clonotype turned up a few times. V gene TRBV27 combines with J gene TRBJ2-1; D unresolved. Trimming removed 6 bases at V and 7 bases at J, with 19 bases between. The CDR3 has 15 amino acids. Germline V lookup: CDR1 MNHEY, CDR2 SMNVEV (reference sequence). The CDR3 reads CASSPESMVGNEQFF. Here the CDR3 DNA reads TGTGCCAGCAGCCCAGAGAGTATGGTAGGGAATGAGCAGTTCTTC.

This clonotype was observed a few times. This chain links TRBV9 with TRBJ2-7; D is tentatively TRBD1 or TRBD2 (5 bases each). V was shortened by 2 bases and J by 5 bases, with 20 bases between the two germline ends. CDR1 and CDR2 (germline): SGDLS, YYNGEE. CDR3 size: 16 residues. CDR3 residues: CASSVDGTVNTDEQYF. CDR3 DNA sequence: TGTGCCAGCAGCGTGGACGGGACCGTTAATACCGACGAGCAGTACTTC.

There are a few counts of this clonotype. The chain couples TRBV24-1 to TRBJ2-5, with 7 bases lining up with TRBD1. After removal of 9 bases from V and 5 bases from J, the junction contained 11 bases not matched to a gene. The CDR3 length is 14 residues. In germline, CDR1 is KGHDR, CDR2 SFDVKD. DNA for the CDR3: TGTGCCACCGGCGACAGGGCAATGGGGGAGACCCAGTACTTC. Protein: CATGDRAMGETQYF.

This clonotype has just a few counts. The rearrangement joins TRBV10-3 to TRBJ2-7, with D possibly being TRBD1 or TRBD2 (6 bases each). The CDR3 is 15 residues long. Trimming cost V 4 bases and J 0 bases, with 13 bases left between them. Per germline, CDR1 ENHRY and CDR2 SYGVKD. CDR3 in DNA: TGTGCCATCAGTGGGGGGGCAGGGACCTCCTACGAGCAGTACTTC. Its translation is CAISGGAGTSYEQYF.

This chain uses TRBV5-1 with TRBJ2-2, with 8 bases lining up with TRBD2. V lost 6 bases, J lost 4 bases, and 8 bases stayed unmatched. CDR1 SGHRS and CDR2 YFSETQ come from the germline V gene. The CDR3 runs 15 residues. In DNA form, the CDR3 reads TGCGCCAGCAATCTTGGCGGGGGGCTCACCGGGGAGCTGTTTTTT. It codes for CASNLGGGLTGELFF.